These 10 T cell receptor beta chains share one sample of origin, sequenced in a study of cytomegalovirus exposure and HLA in healthy donors. Primers: 60 Vbeta forward and 13 Jbeta reverse. The protocol was immunoSEQ multiplex PCR, while the TCRdb copy is restricted to in-frame clones and leaves out a portion. The repertoire holds some 170,000 clones, 80% seen once, with around 4.5% in the top ten. Material: PBMCs. These receptors were taken from a man younger than 45 in good health and CMV-seronegative.

The chain employs TRBV11-2 and TRBJ1-6; no definite D call. The CDR3 runs to 14 residues. V dropped 1 base and J dropped 15 bases, with 16 bases sitting between them. CDR1 and CDR2 (germline): SGHAT, FQNNGV. The CDR3 reads CASSLGSPTRNLHF. The CDR3 DNA is TGTGCCAGCAGCTTAGGGTCCCCTACCAGGAACCTCCACTTT. The variable domain in full, with the rest retrieved from reference TRBV11-2 and TRBJ1-6, is EAGVAQSPRYKIIEKRQSVAFWCNPISGHATLYWYQQILGQGPKLLIQFQNNGVVDDSQLPKDRFSAERLKGVDSTLKIQPAKLEDSAVYLCASSLGSPTRNLHFGNGTRLTVT.

This clone came up a few times. Other DNA sequences in this specimen translate into the identical CDR3. The chain joins TRBV2 to TRBJ2-7; 7 bases agree with TRBD2. This CDR3 is built from 15 residues. CDR1 and CDR2 from the germline V gene are SNHLY and FYNNEI. Trimming at V came to 2 bases and at J to 2 bases, leaving 6 bases not matched to a gene. This chain's CDR3 is CASSERLAETYEQYF. CDR3 in DNA: TGTGCCAGCAGTGAAAGGCTAGCGGAAACCTACGAGCAGTACTTC.

This clone was counted only a few times. The chain uses TRBV29-1 and TRBJ1-4, with 9 bases aligning to TRBD1. The V segment lost 4 bases and the J segment 4 bases; nucleotides outside the gene matches: 4. CDR1 SQVTM and CDR2 ANQGSEA come from the germline V gene. CDR3 size: 14 residues. The CDR3 spells CSVVQGAFNEKLFF. CDR3 coding DNA: TGCAGCGTTGTACAGGGGGCATTTAATGAAAAACTGTTTTTT. Variable domain in full (rest from reference TRBV29-1 and TRBJ1-4): SAVISQKPSRDICQRGTSLTIQCQVDSQVTMMFWYRQQPGQSLTLIATANQGSEATYESGFVIDKFPISRPNLTFSTLTVSNMSPEDSSIYLCSVVQGAFNEKLFFGSGTQLSVL.

The chain has TRBV6-5 and TRBJ1-2; the D is unclear. The CDR3 runs to 12 residues. The V end lost 5 bases, the J end lost 3 bases, and 7 bases lay between the germline ends. The V gene's germline CDR1 is MNHEY and CDR2 SVGAGI. The CDR3 here is CASSEKDYGYTF. The CDR3 DNA reads as TGTGCCAGCAGTGAGAAAGACTATGGCTACACCTTC.

The chain links TRBV5-1 to TRBJ2-3, with TRBD1 matching over 8 bases. CDR3 size: 15 residues. Germline-derived CDR1 and CDR2 are SGHRS and YFSETQ. The junction had 14 bases not matched to a gene; V was cut back by 4 bases and J by 10 bases. CDR3 amino acids: CASSPGQGQLTSQYF. The CDR3 DNA follows: TGCGCCAGCAGCCCCGGACAGGGTCAACTCACCTCGCAGTATTTT.

The rearrangement links TRBV9 to TRBJ2-7; TRBD2 aligns across 13 bases. This CDR3 comprises 17 residues. The V gene's germline CDR1 is SGDLS and CDR2 YYNGEE. The trim removed 3 bases at V and 5 bases at J, leaving 11 bases unmatched. CDR3 DNA sequence: TGTGCCAGCAGCGCGGGACTAGCGGGAAGTTTTGGGAACGAGCAGTACTTC. Translation: CASSAGLAGSFGNEQYF. The full variable domain, rest sourced from reference TRBV9 and TRBJ2-7, is DSGVTQTPKHLITATGQRVTLRCSPRSGDLSVYWYQQSLDQGLQFLIQYYNGEERAKGNILERFSAQQFPDLHSELNLSSLELGDSALYFCASSAGLAGSFGNEQYFGPGTRLTVT.

The V gene is TRBV4-2, the J gene TRBJ1-2, with D possibly matching TRBD1 (5 bases). Trimming took 0 bases from V and 1 from J, leaving 15 bases between them. The CDR3 has 17 residues. Germline V lookup: CDR1 LGHNA, CDR2 YNFKEQ. DNA for the CDR3: TGTGCCAGCAGCCAAGATCTAGACAGTCCGATTAACTATGGCTACACCTTC. Protein: CASSQDLDSPINYGYTF.

CDR3 sequence (DNA): TGTGCCTGGAGCGTCGGGACAGGGCTTCTCCGGGGCAATCAGCCCCAGCATTTT. Residues: CAWSVGTGLLRGNQPQHF. V usage is TRBV30 and J usage is TRBJ1-5; TRBD1 matches at 9 bases. V was pared by 3 bases and J by 2 bases, with 14 bases of the junction left unmatched. CDR1 and CDR2 from the germline V gene are GTSNPN and SVGIG (reference sequence). The CDR3 loop spans 18 amino acids.

This clone was detected once. This sequence joins TRBV13 and TRBJ1-1; TRBD1 agrees at 9 bases. CDR3 length: 16 amino acids. Germline V lookup: CDR1 PRHDT, CDR2 FYEKMQ (reference sequence). Trimming removed 2 bases from V and 2 bases from J; junction bases left unmatched: 6. Written as DNA, the CDR3 is TGTGCCAGCAGCTTAAAAATGGGACAGGGTAACACTGAAGCTTTCTTT. This translates into CASSLKMGQGNTEAFF.

This chain connects TRBV2 to TRBJ2-7; TRBD2 aligns across 7 bases. Germline values: CDR1 SNHLY, CDR2 FYNNEI. V trimming: 2 bases; J trimming: 4 bases; junction bases outside the gene matches: 14. The CDR3 covers 17 residues. The chain's CDR3 is CASSEMGRSGVNYEQYF. CDR3 sequence (DNA): TGTGCCAGCAGTGAAATGGGAAGGAGCGGGGTGAATTACGAGCAGTACTTC. The variable domain in full, with the rest retrieved from reference TRBV2 and TRBJ2-7, is EPEVTQTPSHQVTQMGQEVILRCVPISNHLYFYWYRQILGQKVEFLVSFYNNEISEKSEIFDDQFSVERPDGSNFTLKIRSTKLEDSAMYFCASSEMGRSGVNYEQYFGPGTRLTVT.